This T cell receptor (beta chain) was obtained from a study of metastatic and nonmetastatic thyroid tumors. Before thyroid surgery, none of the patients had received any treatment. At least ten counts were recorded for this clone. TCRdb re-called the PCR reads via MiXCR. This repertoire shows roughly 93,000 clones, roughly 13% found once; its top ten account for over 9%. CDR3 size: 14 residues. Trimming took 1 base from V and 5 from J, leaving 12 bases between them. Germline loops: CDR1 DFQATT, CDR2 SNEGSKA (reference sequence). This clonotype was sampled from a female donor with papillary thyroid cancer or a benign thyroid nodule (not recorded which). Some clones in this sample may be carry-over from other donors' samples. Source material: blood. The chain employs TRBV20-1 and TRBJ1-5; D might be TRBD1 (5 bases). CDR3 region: CSARVGASDQPQHF. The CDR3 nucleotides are TGCAGTGCTAGAGTCGGGGCGTCCGATCAGCCCCAGCATTTT.